The T cell receptor (beta chain) under discussion was sequenced for a study of post-analysis software for immune sequencing data. Study-wide findings and caveats: There was significantly lower normalized Chao1 diversity in multiple sclerosis patients than in controls.

Each TCR beta cDNA library carried unique molecular identifiers. TCRdb re-derived calls from the PCR reads in MiXCR, one entry per CDR3 protein. The data show roughly 160,000 distinct CDR3 sequences, roughly 40% seen once. This clonotype was observed a few times. Its antigen is undetermined. Source: blood, taken after autologous hematopoietic stem cell transplantation. This TCR was recovered from a girl aged 10 to 17 with multiple sclerosis.

In DNA form, the CDR3 reads TGTGCCAGCAGGCTCCAGACAGGGACGAGACCCGAGCAGTACTTC. This translates into CASRLQTGTRPEQYF. The gene calls are TRBV28 and TRBJ2-5; 7 bases line up with TRBD1. Near its end, the DNA agrees better with TRBJ2-7, so the J call may be wrong. The CDR3 is made up of 15 amino acids. Germline V gene lookup returns CDR1 MDHEN and CDR2 SYDVKM.